The 24 T cell receptor beta chains listed next were all sequenced from one sample in a study of blood T cell repertoires in COVID-19. Sequencing used immunoSEQ multiplex PCR; TCRdb keeps in-frame clones, though not all of them. The data hold hundreds of thousands of clones, with roughly 87% observed a single time. Sequencing was done on a sample of PBMCs or T cells enriched from blood (not recorded which). The receptors originated from a woman younger than 45 who had recovered from COVID-19.

The chain couples TRBV5-6 to TRBJ2-1, with D perhaps matching TRBD1 (5 bases). Germline V gene lookup returns CDR1 SGHDT and CDR2 YYEEEE. Trimming shortened V by 4 bases and J by 6 bases, and 20 bases separated the two germline ends. The CDR3 is 16 residues long. The CDR3: CASSPPWAQVSNEQFF. Written as DNA, the CDR3 is TGTGCCAGCAGCCCCCCTTGGGCACAGGTCAGCAATGAGCAGTTCTTC.

The V and J genes are TRBV5-4 and TRBJ1-1; the match to TRBD1 covers 8 bases. The trim removed 4 bases at V and 3 bases at J, leaving 8 bases unmatched. The CDR3 is 15 residues long. Germline values: CDR1 SGHNT, CDR2 YYREEE (reference sequence). The CDR3 DNA follows: TGTGCCAGCAGCCGGGGACAGGATTCGTACACTGAAGCTTTCTTT. This encodes CASSRGQDSYTEAFF.

This chain connects TRBV19 to TRBJ2-3; TRBD2 matches at 7 bases. V dropped 3 bases and J dropped 0; count of bases not matched to a gene: 3. This CDR3 has 15 residues. Germline V gene lookup returns CDR1 LNHDA and CDR2 SQIVND (reference sequence). The CDR3 DNA sequence: TGTGCCAGTAGTATTCTAGCGGCTAGCACAGATACGCAGTATTTT. Translating it yields CASSILAASTDTQYF.

The chain links TRBV10-3 to TRBJ1-5; 7 bases are shared with TRBD1. Germline assignment: CDR1 ENHRY and CDR2 SYGVKD. The V gene end was trimmed by 0 bases and the J gene end by 6 bases; junction bases not matched to a gene: 5. The CDR3 runs 15 residues. Here the CDR3 reads CAISESGGAGQPQHF. The DNA for the CDR3 is TGTGCCATCAGTGAGTCAGGGGGCGCGGGTCAGCCCCAGCATTTT.

V and J are TRBV19 and TRBJ1-2, with TRBD1 identical over 10 bases. J gave up 8 bases and V 1 base, and 7 bases lay outside the gene matches. The germline gives CDR1 LNHDA, CDR2 SQIVND (reference sequence). The CDR3 extends over 15 amino acids. The CDR3 DNA is TGTGCCAGTAGTATAGGGCGGACAGGGGGATTCGGCTACACCTTC. Protein: CASSIGRTGGFGYTF.

The V gene is TRBV3-1 (or the pseudogene TRBV3-2), the J gene TRBJ2-2; 9 nucleotides line up with TRBD2. The CDR3 totals 18 residues. Germline V gene data show CDR1 as LGHDT and CDR2 as YNNKEL (reference sequence). Unmatched junction bases numbered 8, after V lost 2 bases and J lost 1 base. CDR3 bases: TGTGCCAGCAGCCAAAGGCGGGGGGGATTTGGGAACACCGGGGAGCTGTTTTTT. It codes for CASSQRRGGFGNTGELFF.

The chain combines TRBV28 with TRBJ2-3; D is unresolved. The CDR3 contains 13 residues. Germline CDR1 MDHEN, CDR2 SYDVKM. V lost 4 bases to trimming and J lost 4 bases, with 9 bases between them. Written as DNA, the CDR3 is TGTGCCAGCAGTTCTATTCGGGCAGATACGCAGTATTTT. This codes for CASSSIRADTQYF.

V and J are TRBV24-1 and TRBJ2-5, with D possibly matching TRBD2 (6 bases). The CDR3 sequence is 16 residues long. Trimming took off 1 base at V and 2 bases at J, with 13 bases between the two ends. The germline V gene has CDR1 KGHDR and CDR2 SFDVKD. The chain's CDR3 is CATSDFGRDSQETQYF. The CDR3 DNA reads as TGTGCCACCAGTGATTTCGGTCGGGACTCGCAAGAGACCCAGTACTTC.

The chain links TRBV7-9 to TRBJ1-1, with TRBD1 matching 8 bases. This CDR3 spans 16 amino acids. Unmatched junction bases numbered 4, after V lost 0 bases and J lost 1 base. Germline lookup yields CDR1 SEHNR and CDR2 FQNEAQ (reference sequence). The CDR3 spells CASSLAGGTGNTEAFF. DNA for the CDR3: TGTGCCAGCAGCTTAGCGGGTGGGACAGGGAACACTGAAGCTTTCTTT.

The V and J genes are TRBV7-2 and TRBJ2-7; D gene ambiguous. Germline loops: CDR1 SGHTA, CDR2 FQGNSA. The CDR3 contains 12 residues. Trimming removed 2 bases at V and 3 bases at J, with 5 bases between. The CDR3 protein is CASSLSDYEQYF. Here the CDR3 DNA reads TGTGCCAGCAGCTTATCAGACTACGAGCAGTACTTC.

This chain links TRBV21-1 with TRBJ2-3; TRBD2, as called in the table, went unchecked against the DNA. TRBV21-1 is labeled a pseudogene. The CDR3 is 22 amino acids. The CDR3 nucleotides read TGTGCCAGCAGCAAGGGGACAGACTCAGCTAGCGGGGGCCGAATCGGGACAGATACGCAGTATTTT. As protein: CASSKGTDSASGGRIGTDTQYF.

This rearrangement joins TRBV7-3 to TRBJ2-7; D might be TRBD2 (5 bases). Germline-derived CDR1 and CDR2 are SGHTA and FQGTGA. V lost 5 bases and J 5 bases, leaving 25 bases between the germline ends. This CDR3 contains 17 residues. The CDR3 sequence is CASSPLLGLARHNEQYF. CDR3 nucleotides: TGTGCCAGCAGCCCGCTTCTTGGCCTAGCTCGTCATAACGAGCAGTACTTC.

This rearrangement joins TRBV18 to TRBJ1-4, with 10 bases fitting TRBD1. The CDR3 is made up of 19 amino acids. Germline values: CDR1 KGHSH, CDR2 LQKENI. Trimming cost V 5 bases and J 8 bases; bases outside gene matches: 20. In DNA form, the CDR3 reads TGTGCCAGCTCATGGAGACGTCCCGGGACAGGGGTCGGGGAGGAAAAACTGTTTTTT. Amino acids: CASSWRRPGTGVGEEKLFF.

This chain links TRBV19 with TRBJ2-1; D gene uncertain. Germline CDR1 and CDR2: LNHDA and SQIVND (reference sequence). The CDR3 has 13 residues. Trimming took 3 bases from V and 8 from J, leaving 11 bases between them. CDR3 nucleotide sequence: TGTGCCAGTAGTATGATGACTCGACATGAGCAGTTCTTC. Amino acid sequence: CASSMMTRHEQFF.

This clone has more than one count but fewer than ten. The chain combines TRBV7-2 with TRBJ1-5; 8 positions match TRBD1. Germline trimming cut 3 bases from V and 6 bases from J; bases unmatched to any gene: 7. The CDR3 totals 15 residues. CDR1 and CDR2 from the germline V gene are SGHTA and FQGNSA. The CDR3 DNA reads TGTGCCAGCAGCTTTACCACAGGGGGAGGTCAGCCCCAGCATTTT. Its protein product is CASSFTTGGGQPQHF.

V and J are TRBV28 and TRBJ2-7; 8 bases are shared with TRBD2. This CDR3 is 17 amino acids long. Germline V gene sequence: CDR1 MDHEN, CDR2 SYDVKM. J gave up 4 bases and V 2 bases, and 13 bases lay outside the gene matches. The CDR3: CASSLRLGGVGGYEQYF. For the CDR3, the DNA is TGTGCCAGCAGTTTAAGACTCGGGGGGGTCGGGGGGTACGAGCAGTACTTC.

The chain employs TRBV5-5 and TRBJ2-5; perhaps TRBD1 as D (5 bases). The V and J ends lost 3 bases and 0 bases respectively, with 9 bases between them. Germline V CDR1 and CDR2: SGHKS, YYEKEE (reference sequence). The CDR3 is 14 amino acids. The CDR3 nucleotides are TGTGCCAGCAGCTCACAGGTTTACCAAGAGACCCAGTACTTC. Translated, it gives CASSSQVYQETQYF.

V is TRBV30 and J is TRBJ2-1; 7 bases fit TRBD2. CDR3 size: 19 residues. V was pared by 0 bases and J by 4 bases, with 18 bases of the junction left unmatched. Germline values: CDR1 GTSNPN, CDR2 SVGIG (reference sequence). CDR3 in amino acids: CAWSVPRSGLAAIYNEQFF. Written as DNA, the CDR3 is TGTGCCTGGAGTGTACCCCGGTCTGGGCTAGCGGCAATTTACAATGAGCAGTTCTTC.

The chain couples TRBV28 to TRBJ1-1; a possible D gene is TRBD1 (6 bases). Germline V gene sequence: CDR1 MDHEN, CDR2 SYDVKM. The germline V and J ends were trimmed by 9 bases and 6 bases, with 14 bases remaining between them. The CDR3 has 12 amino acids. The CDR3 spells CASKTGFAEAFF. CDR3 in DNA: TGTGCCAGTAAAACAGGGTTCGCTGAAGCTTTCTTT. Together with reference TRBV28 and TRBJ1-1, the CDR3 gives the full variable domain: DVKVTQSSRYLVKRTGEKVFLECVQDMDHENMFWYRQDPGLGLRLIYFSYDVKMKEKGDIPEGYSVSREKKERFSLILESASTNQTSMYLCASKTGFAEAFFGQGTRLTVV.

V and J are TRBV5-1 and TRBJ2-1; D possibly corresponds to TRBD2 (6 bases). Trimming took off 5 bases at V and 3 bases at J, with 12 bases between the two ends. Germline V gene sequence: CDR1 SGHRS, CDR2 YFSETQ. The CDR3 is 14 residues long. The chain's CDR3 is CASSLSGYYNEQFF. The CDR3 nucleotides are TGCGCCAGCAGTCTAAGCGGGTACTACAATGAGCAGTTCTTC. The full variable domain, in which reference TRBV5-1 and TRBJ2-1 provide the parts outside the CDR3, is KAGVTQTPRYLIKTRGQQVTLSCSPISGHRSVSWYQQTPGQGLQFLFEYFSETQRNKGNFPGRFSGRQFSNSRSEMNVSTLELGDSALYLCASSLSGYYNEQFFGPGTRLTVL.

The rearrangement joins TRBV5-6 to TRBJ2-7, with 9 positions matching TRBD1. The V gene's germline CDR1 is SGHDT and CDR2 YYEEEE. Trimming removed 1 base from V and 1 base from J; junction bases left unmatched: 9. This CDR3 spans 17 amino acids. This CDR3 is CASSLLVRTGASYEQYF. The CDR3 DNA reads TGTGCCAGCAGCTTGTTGGTTCGGACAGGGGCATCCTACGAGCAGTACTTC.

The sample holds a few counts of this clone. CDR3 bases: TGTGCCAGCAGCCCCCATGGAGACCTGCTTAGCAATCAGCCCCAGCATTTT. Its translation: CASSPHGDLLSNQPQHF. The chain links TRBV27 to TRBJ1-5; no reliable D call. V lost 6 bases to trimming and J lost 0 bases, with 18 bases between them. The germline CDR1 and CDR2 sequences are MNHEY and SMNVEV (reference sequence). The CDR3 length is 17 residues.

The V and J genes are TRBV14 and TRBJ2-7; D ambiguous. The CDR3 length is 15 residues. From germline, CDR1 is SGHDN and CDR2 FVKESK. V was cut by 3 bases and J by 11 bases, with 23 bases left in between. The DNA for the CDR3 is TGTGCCAGCAGCCACGTGGGTGCCACTATCGGGTTGGAGTACTTC. It is translated as CASSHVGATIGLEYF.

V gene TRBV20-1 combines with J gene TRBJ2-5; no clear D gene. This CDR3 region has 12 residues. Trimming cost V 3 bases and J 1 base, with 6 bases left between them. CDR1 is DFQATT, CDR2 SNEGSKA, per germline (reference sequence). The CDR3 DNA follows: TGCAGTGCTAGTTTAGCCCAAGAGACCCAGTACTTC. Translated: CSASLAQETQYF.